Below, 17 T cell receptor beta chains from the same sample are listed, as sequenced in a study of vaccination and CD4 T cells after COVID-19. The treatment is: approximately nine-day PBMC culture with coronavirus spike peptide pools or control peptides (ViraFEST assay). Cultured CD4+ T cells had their DNA profiled by the Oncomine TCR Beta short-read assay. TCRdb analysed the PCR reads with MiXCR anew, one entry per CDR3 protein. The sample comprises around 20,000 distinct CDR3 sequences, roughly 71% of which are singletons, and around 7.3% rests with the top ten. Their cognate antigens are unknown. The sample was CD4+ T cells from blood, cultured in vitro. These receptors were collected from a human donor who had recovered from COVID-19.

This chain joins TRBV20-1 and TRBJ1-5, with D uncertain. From germline, CDR1 is DFQATT and CDR2 SNEGSKA (reference sequence). Trimming removed 1 base from V and 5 bases from J, with 21 bases in between. The CDR3 extends over 17 amino acids. The CDR3 DNA sequence: TGCAGTGCTAGAGTATCCCTCCCCGGGCAGCCCTATCAGCCCCAGCATTTT. Protein product: CSARVSLPGQPYQPQHF.

The chain carries TRBV6-5 and TRBJ2-7, with 10 nucleotides matching TRBD1. Germline CDR1 reads MNHEY; CDR2 reads SVGAGI. V was clipped by 2 bases and J by 2 bases; unmatched bases: 3. The CDR3 has 15 residues. DNA of the CDR3: TGTGCCAGCAGTTACCGGGACAGGGGACCCTACGAGCAGTACTTC. Residues: CASSYRDRGPYEQYF.

The J gene is TRBJ2-2, the V gene TRBV9, with D perhaps TRBD2 (6 bases). Germline CDR1 reads SGDLS; CDR2 reads YYNGEE. The CDR3 totals 15 residues. V was pared by 2 bases and J by 7 bases, with 15 bases between. This CDR3 reads CASSVQRAPGGELFF. CDR3 sequence (DNA): TGTGCCAGCAGCGTCCAGCGGGCCCCTGGCGGGGAGCTGTTTTTT.

The chain joins TRBV28 to TRBJ1-5; a weak D match, TRBD1 (5 bases). CDR3 length equals 17 residues. Trimming shortened V by 6 bases and J by 6 bases, and 24 bases separated the two germline ends. Per the germline V gene, CDR1 is MDHEN and CDR2 is SYDVKM. For the CDR3, the DNA is TGTGCCAGCAGAGAGATGCGGGGTGCAAACGGGGGTCAGCCCCAGCATTTT. This translates into CASREMRGANGGQPQHF. Combining the CDR3 with reference TRBV28 and TRBJ1-5 gives the whole variable domain DVKVTQSSRYLVKRTGEKVFLECVQDMDHENMFWYRQDPGLGLRLIYFSYDVKMKEKGDIPEGYSVSREKKERFSLILESASTNQTSMYLCASREMRGANGGQPQHFGDGTRLSIL.

The chain has TRBV11-2 and TRBJ1-5, with D possibly TRBD1 on 6 matching bases. The length of the CDR3 is 15 residues. V lost 5 bases, J lost 0 bases, and 11 bases lay in between. Germline CDR1 and CDR2: SGHAT and FQNNGV. DNA for the CDR3: TGTGCCAGCAGCCAGGGGTGGGATAGCAATCAGCCCCAGCATTTT. Protein: CASSQGWDSNQPQHF.

This clonotype was detected a few times. The V gene is TRBV6-1, the J gene TRBJ1-1; D not resolved. The V and J ends lost 6 bases and 1 base respectively, with 12 bases between them. The CDR3 length is 14 residues. Per germline, CDR1 MNHNS and CDR2 SASEGT. CDR3 sequence reads: CASSFESWNTEAFF. For the CDR3, the DNA is TGTGCCAGCAGCTTTGAAAGTTGGAACACTGAAGCTTTCTTT.

V and J are TRBV6-1 and TRBJ2-1; D uncertain. The germline V gene encodes CDR1 MNHNS and CDR2 SASEGT. This CDR3 has 12 residues. V lost 6 bases, J lost 4 bases, and 7 bases lay in between. CDR3 amino acids: CASRRKYNEQFF. In nucleotides, the CDR3 is TGTGCCAGCAGGCGTAAATACAATGAGCAGTTCTTC.

The gene calls are TRBV7-8 and TRBJ2-3; 11 bases agree with TRBD2. The V gene's germline CDR1 is SGHVS and CDR2 FQNEAQ. The CDR3 loop spans 18 amino acids. V was pared by 5 bases and J by 0 bases, with 10 bases of the junction left unmatched. In nucleotides, the CDR3 is TGTGCCAGCAGCGTGGGGACTAGCGGAGGGGGGAGCACAGATACGCAGTATTTT. Translating it yields CASSVGTSGGGSTDTQYF.

The count of this clonotype is one. Written as DNA, the CDR3 is TGCGCCAGCAGCCAAGGGCCCGCCTACGAGCAGTACTTC. Translation: CASSQGPAYEQYF. The J gene is TRBJ2-7, the V gene TRBV4-3; D is unresolved. In germline, CDR1 is LGHNA, CDR2 YSLEER. The CDR3 covers 13 residues. The V gene lost 1 base and the J gene lost 2 bases, with 6 bases spanning the gap.

This sequence joins TRBV6-1 and TRBJ2-3; D unresolved. CDR1 is MNHNS, CDR2 SASEGT, per germline. Deletions cut 6 bases from V and 9 bases from J, with 13 bases between. This CDR3 comprises 12 residues. CDR3 sequence reads: CASSPVIETQYF. As DNA, the CDR3 is TGTGCCAGCAGCCCTGTGATCGAGACGCAGTATTTT.

The chain combines TRBV20-1 with TRBJ1-4, with a tentative D call TRBD1 (5 bases). The CDR3 is made up of 11 amino acids. Germline V lookup: CDR1 DFQATT, CDR2 SNEGSKA (reference sequence). V lost 4 bases to trimming and J lost 8 bases, with 8 bases between them. The CDR3 sequence: CSAKAGEKLFF. CDR3 sequence (DNA): TGCAGTGCTAAAGCAGGGGAAAAACTGTTTTTT.

The chain employs TRBV6-7 and TRBJ1-5, with D unresolved. TRBV6-7 is assigned to the ORF class and has an uncertain function. The CDR3 consists of 18 residues. V was cut by 1 base and J by 3 bases, with 19 bases left in between. CDR3 bases: TGTGCCAGCAGTTACTTCATGGTGTCAGGACTTCTCAATCAGCCCCAGCATTTT. Translated, it gives CASSYFMVSGLLNQPQHF.

The chain couples TRBV7-2 to TRBJ1-3; unclear D gene. CDR3 size: 17 residues. Germline-derived CDR1 and CDR2 are SGHTA and FQGNSA. With 1 base removed from V and 4 bases from J, the gap between germline ends came to 17 bases. This CDR3 is CASSLVAAGVGGNTIYF. DNA for the CDR3: TGTGCCAGCAGCTTAGTGGCCGCGGGCGTAGGGGGAAACACCATATATTTT.

The J gene is TRBJ2-3, the V gene TRBV11-3; 9 nucleotides line up with TRBD1. CDR1 is SGHNT and CDR2 is YENEEA in the germline V gene. The CDR3 has 15 residues. After removal of 5 bases from V and 4 bases from J, the junction contained 7 bases not matched to a gene. CDR3 in amino acids: CASSRWDRESDTQYF. CDR3 nucleotides: TGTGCCAGCAGCAGGTGGGACAGGGAATCAGATACGCAGTATTTT. Looking up the rest from reference TRBV11-3 and TRBJ2-3 gives the full variable domain: EAGVVQSPRYKIIEKKQPVAFWCNPISGHNTLYWYLQNLGQGPELLIRYENEEAVDDSQLPKDRFSAERLKGVDSTLKIQPAELGDSAVYLCASSRWDRESDTQYFGPGTRLTVL.

The chain recombines TRBV11-3 with TRBJ2-5; 12 nucleotides align to TRBD2. Trimming took 5 bases from V and 4 from J; bases not matched to a gene: 17. The germline CDR1 and CDR2 sequences are SGHNT and YENEEA. There are 19 residues in the CDR3. CDR3 residues: CASSLSTRILAGGIETQYF. The DNA of the CDR3 is TGTGCCAGCAGCCTATCGACCCGCATACTAGCGGGAGGTATAGAGACCCAGTACTTC.

V gene TRBV10-3 combines with J gene TRBJ1-2; D is possibly TRBD1 (5 bases). Between the trimmed V and J ends, which lost 5 bases and 0 bases, there was a span of 13 bases. Looked up from germline, CDR1 is ENHRY and CDR2 is SYGVKD. The CDR3 spans 15 residues. The chain's CDR3 is CAISLGGDANYGYTF. The CDR3 DNA reads TGTGCCATCAGTCTGGGGGGGGACGCTAACTATGGCTACACCTTC.

The chain joins TRBV6-2 or TRBV6-3 to TRBJ1-1, with D uncertain. V was cut by 0 bases and J by 0 bases, with 8 bases left in between. Germline V gene data show CDR1 as MNHEY and CDR2 as SVGEGT. This CDR3 has 15 residues. CDR3: CASSYSGRLNTEAFF. As DNA, the CDR3 is TGTGCCAGCAGTTACTCAGGTCGCCTGAACACTGAAGCTTTCTTT.